A selection of T cell receptor beta chains follows, all from one sample in a study of blood T cells in healthy people across ages. One entry per CDR3 protein, called by TCRdb with MiXCR from the 5' RACE reads. The data contain about 670,000 distinct CDR3 sequences, over 40% of them singletons. The sequenced sample was blood. These receptor sequences come from a woman of 80 years or more in good health. CDR3s include the opening cysteine and the closing phenylalanine or tryptophan. Fields, in order: clone size, J gene, D gene, V gene, CDR3 DNA, CDR3 protein. A D gene is named only where the DNA matches it firmly. Size is stated for part of the rows, as once, few or many counts, or as a class when the clone is expanded.

NA TRBJ2-7 NA TRBV11-2 TGTGCCAGCAGCCAGAGGGCGGGGCTAGAAGAGACCCGGTACTTC CASSQRAGLEETRYF
NA TRBJ1-1 TRBD1 TRBV2 TGTGCCAGCAGTGTATCCGGGACAGTGAACACTGAAGCTTTCTTT CASSVSGTVNTEAFF
NA TRBJ2-7 TRBD1 TRBV7-9 TGTGCCAGCAGCCTAAACTCGAACAGGGGGCAAGCCGAGCAGTACTTC CASSLNSNRGQAEQYF
NA TRBJ2-2 NA TRBV6-1 TGTGCCAGCAGTTTTGACAGTCCTCCCGGGGAGCTGTTTTTT CASSFDSPPGELFF
NA TRBJ2-7 TRBD1 TRBV12-5 TGTGCTAGTGGTTTGCGAGAGGGGGACAGGCAGTACTTC CASGLREGDRQYF
NA TRBJ2-1 TRBD1 TRBV20-1 TGCAGTGCTTCGGGACAGGGGGCTGACAATGAGCAGTTCTTC CSASGQGADNEQFF
few TRBJ1-2 NA TRBV9 TGTGCCAGCAGCTCCCCGGGACTTCCAAACTATGGCTACACCTTC CASSSPGLPNYGYTF
few TRBJ2-1 NA TRBV12-3/TRBV12-4 TGTGCCCTCAAAGAGCTAGGACACTACAATGAGCAGTTCTTC CALKELGHYNEQFF
NA TRBJ2-5 NA TRBV28 TGTGCCCGCAGTCCGGCGGGACAACGGCGGGGAGAGACCCAGTACTTC CARSPAGQRRGETQYF
once TRBJ2-5 NA TRBV28 TGTGCCAGCAGTACTCAGGGAGGCAGCCAAGAGACCCAGTACTTC CASSTQGGSQETQYF
NA TRBJ2-5 NA TRBV6-6 TGTGCCAGCAGTTACTCGAAGAGGGGGAGCAAACAGTACTTC CASSYSKRGSKQYF
many TRBJ2-1 NA TRBV24-1 TGTGCCACCAGTGGTAATAACCAGGGGACTCTCGACAATGAGCAGTTCTTC CATSGNNQGTLDNEQFF
few TRBJ1-6 NA TRBV7-9 TGTGCCAGCAGCTTGGGCAGGGCGAATTCACCCCTCCACTTT CASSLGRANSPLHF
NA TRBJ2-3 TRBD2 TRBV20-1 TGCAGTGCTAGCCTGACTAGCGGGGGGGGTGATACGCAGTATTTT CSASLTSGGGDTQYF
NA TRBJ2-3 TRBD1 TRBV24-1 TGTGCCACCAGTGATCCCCGGGGGACAGGGGAAGTGGATACGCAGTATTTT CATSDPRGTGEVDTQYF
many TRBJ2-6 NA TRBV2 TGTGCCAGCAGTGTTTATTCCGGGGCCAACGTCCTGACTTTC CASSVYSGANVLTF
NA TRBJ2-4 TRBD1 TRBV13 TGTGCCAGCAGCTCCGGACAGGGTTGGGTCGGGCAGTACTTC CASSSGQGWVGQYF
NA TRBJ1-4 NA TRBV5-6 TGTGCCAGCAGCCCGGGAGGGGTTGAAAAACTGTTTTTT CASSPGGVEKLFF
many TRBJ2-1 TRBD2 TRBV4-1 TGCGCCAGCAGCCAACCCCTGACTAGCGGGAGGACGAATGAGCAGTTCTTC CASSQPLTSGRTNEQFF
NA TRBJ2-7 NA TRBV20-1 TGCAGTGCGAGCACAGGCCCAGGCGAGCAGTACTTC CSASTGPGEQYF
few TRBJ2-2 NA TRBV4-2 TGTGCCAGCAGCCATGAACGGACAGTGAACACCGGGGAGCTGTTTTTT CASSHERTVNTGELFF
many TRBJ2-6 NA TRBV28 TGTGCCAGCAGTTCCTTAGCGGAGAGAGGGGCCAACGTCCTGACTTTC CASSSLAERGANVLTF
many TRBJ2-7 NA TRBV2 TGTGCCAGCAGTTCAGGACTGACCTACGAGCAGTACTTC CASSSGLTYEQYF
few TRBJ1-6 NA TRBV2 TGTGCCAGCAGCCCGGGACCGCAAAATTCACCCCTCCACTTT CASSPGPQNSPLHF